The 15 T cell receptor beta chains listed next were all sequenced from one sample in a study of blood T cell repertoires in COVID-19. Here immunoSEQ multiplex PCR was the method, and the copy in TCRdb shows in-frame clones only, minus some. The data hold approximately 26,000 clones, with over 90% observed a single time. The material sequenced was peripheral blood. The receptors were sampled from a human donor in a cohort sampled during active COVID-19.

The chain links TRBV3-1 (or the pseudogene TRBV3-2) to TRBJ2-5; TRBD2 matches at 7 bases. The V gene end was trimmed by 0 bases and the J gene end by 3 bases; junction bases not matched to a gene: 10. CDR1 LGHDT and CDR2 YNNKEL come from the germline V gene (reference sequence). The CDR3 has 17 residues. The CDR3 nucleotides are TGTGCCAGCAGCCAAGATTGGGGTCCGGGGACTAAAGAGACCCAGTACTTC. Translated: CASSQDWGPGTKETQYF.

The chain couples TRBV2 to TRBJ2-3; TRBD2 aligns across 8 bases. V lost 4 bases and J lost 2; bases outside the gene matches: 5. The germline gives CDR1 SNHLY, CDR2 FYNNEI. The CDR3 length is 15 residues. This CDR3 reads CASSGSGRITDTQYF. In nucleotides, the CDR3 is TGTGCCAGCAGTGGGAGCGGGAGAATCACAGATACGCAGTATTTT.

The V and J genes are TRBV3-1 (or the pseudogene TRBV3-2) and TRBJ2-7, with 8 nucleotides matching TRBD2. There are 16 residues in the CDR3. Germline-derived CDR1 and CDR2 are LGHDT and YNNKEL (reference sequence). V lost 0 bases, J lost 4 bases, and 8 bases stayed unmatched. In nucleotides, the CDR3 is TGTGCCAGCAGCCAAGATCGTACGGGAGGGCCTTACGAGCAGTACTTC. As protein: CASSQDRTGGPYEQYF.

This clone showed up just once. This chain uses TRBV3-1 (or the pseudogene TRBV3-2) with TRBJ2-2; tentatively, D is TRBD1 (5 bases). This CDR3 has 15 amino acids. Germline V gene sequence: CDR1 LGHDT, CDR2 YNNKEL (reference sequence). The V gene lost 1 base and the J gene lost 1 base, with 7 bases spanning the gap. The CDR3 DNA is TGTGCCAGCAGCCAAGGCCAGGGGAACACCGGGGAGCTGTTTTTT. Residues: CASSQGQGNTGELFF.

This clone was picked up a small number of times. J is TRBJ2-2 and V is TRBV9, with a possible D match to TRBD1 (5 bases). V gave up 7 bases and J gave up 0 bases, with 7 bases separating them. The length of the CDR3 is 13 residues. Germline CDR1 reads SGDLS; CDR2 reads YYNGEE. CDR3 protein: CASGQPNTGELFF. CDR3 DNA: TGTGCCAGCGGACAACCGAACACCGGGGAGCTGTTTTTT.

The rearrangement joins TRBV6-5 to TRBJ2-7; a weak D match, TRBD2 (6 bases). Germline V gene data show CDR1 as MNHEY and CDR2 as SVGAGI. CDR3 size: 15 residues. Trimming took off 6 bases at V and 2 bases at J, with 17 bases between the two ends. The CDR3 region has the DNA TGTGCCAGCAGATCCGCGGGGACCCTAGCCTACGAGCAGTACTTC. Translated: CASRSAGTLAYEQYF.

This chain joins TRBV9 and TRBJ2-3, with unresolved D. The CDR3 covers 13 residues. V gave up 0 bases and J gave up 1 base, with 3 bases separating them. CDR1 and CDR2 from the germline V gene are SGDLS and YYNGEE. CDR3 nucleotides: TGTGCCAGCAGCGTAGGCGGCACAGATACGCAGTATTTT. This translates into CASSVGGTDTQYF.

The rearrangement uses TRBV28 and TRBJ1-5; a weak D match, TRBD1 (6 bases). The CDR3 extends over 16 amino acids. V was pared by 2 bases and J by 5 bases, with 16 bases between. Per the germline V gene, CDR1 is MDHEN and CDR2 is SYDVKM. CDR3 DNA: TGTGCCAGCAGTTTACTTCGGGGGGCAGGGGATCAGCCCCAGCATTTT. This encodes CASSLLRGAGDQPQHF. Complete variable domain (other parts from reference TRBV28 and TRBJ1-5): DVKVTQSSRYLVKRTGEKVFLECVQDMDHENMFWYRQDPGLGLRLIYFSYDVKMKEKGDIPEGYSVSREKKERFSLILESASTNQTSMYLCASSLLRGAGDQPQHFGDGTRLSIL.

The chain has TRBV6-1 and TRBJ2-5; 9 bases align to TRBD2. The J segment lost 3 bases and the V segment lost 6 bases, leaving 11 bases of the junction unmatched. The CDR3 loop spans 16 amino acids. Germline loops: CDR1 MNHNS, CDR2 SASEGT. CDR3 sequence (DNA): TGTGCCAGCAGAGAACTCTCTAGCGGGGAAGAAGAGACCCAGTACTTC. Protein: CASRELSSGEEETQYF.

This clone was observed a single time. The genes are TRBV5-6 and TRBJ2-2, with TRBD2 matching over 14 bases. The germline gives CDR1 SGHDT, CDR2 YYEEEE. CDR3 length: 16 amino acids. Trimming took 2 bases from V and 4 from J; bases not matched to a gene: 1. CDR3 in amino acids: CASSLGLAGGTGELFF. The CDR3, as DNA: TGTGCCAGCAGCTTAGGACTAGCGGGAGGCACCGGGGAGCTGTTTTTT.

This clone was seen only once. The chain employs TRBV27 and TRBJ2-2; TRBD1 is a possible D gene (5 bases). The CDR3 runs to 18 residues. With 5 bases removed from V and 0 bases from J, the gap between germline ends came to 19 bases. The germline gives CDR1 MNHEY, CDR2 SMNVEV (reference sequence). CDR3 protein: CASSPPPWGGSNTGELFF. CDR3 DNA sequence: TGTGCCAGCAGTCCACCCCCCTGGGGCGGATCGAACACCGGGGAGCTGTTTTTT.

CDR3 nucleotide sequence: TGCGCCAGCGGCCGGACTAGCGGCCGCAGTCTCACAGATACGCAGTATTTT. It specifies CASGRTSGRSLTDTQYF. V usage is TRBV5-1 and J usage is TRBJ2-3; TRBD2 aligns across 10 bases. This CDR3 comprises 17 residues. The germline gives CDR1 SGHRS, CDR2 YFSETQ. V lost 7 bases and J lost 2; bases outside the gene matches: 13.

The table lists this clone with a count of one. The chain is built from TRBV29-1 and TRBJ1-1; D is unclear. Germline V gene data show CDR1 as SQVTM and CDR2 as ANQGSEA. V gave up 6 bases and J gave up 0 bases, with 11 bases separating them. The CDR3 length is 13 residues. CDR3 coding DNA: TGCAGCGTCCCCGGGGAGGTGAACACTGAAGCTTTCTTT. It translates to CSVPGEVNTEAFF.

The rearrangement links TRBV11-3 to TRBJ2-7; the D gene is possibly TRBD2 (6 bases). Per the germline V gene, CDR1 is SGHNT and CDR2 is YENEEA. This CDR3 is built from 14 residues. Trimming pared 8 bases from V and 3 bases from J, leaving 17 bases between. The CDR3 nucleotides are TGTGCCAGCGACCCAGGGAGGCCGGGCTACGAGCAGTACTTC. Protein product: CASDPGRPGYEQYF.

This chain connects TRBV3-1 (or the pseudogene TRBV3-2) to TRBJ1-1; D remains unclear. CDR1 LGHDT and CDR2 YNNKEL come from the germline V gene (reference sequence). This CDR3 has 11 residues. Trimming removed 4 bases from V and 7 bases from J, with 7 bases in between. CDR3 loop: CASSRTGEAFF. As DNA, the CDR3 is TGTGCCAGCAGCCGCACGGGTGAAGCTTTCTTT.